One T cell receptor beta chain is described in this entry. The antigen remains unidentified. The data are from a study of CD8+ T cells in alopecia areata. Trimming took 2 bases from V and 8 from J; bases not matched to a gene: 8. The germline V gene has CDR1 SQVTM and CDR2 ANQGSEA. This CDR3 region has 14 residues. The authors extracted RNA and reverse transcribed it into cDNA as the sequencing template. Repertoires were generated with immunoSEQ multiplex PCR, while TCRdb's copy carries only in-frame clones and drops some. The sample holds 50,000 to 70,000 clones, roughly 47% seen once. Both peripheral blood and punch biopsies of lesional scalp skin were obtained from patients who had alopecia areata. Findings of the study overall: Lesional scalp displayed greater clonality than normal scalp, most notably in alopecia totalis/universalis.

Sequencing was done on a sample of NKG2D-low CD8+ T cells sorted from blood. This chain joins TRBV29-1 and TRBJ2-1; TRBD1 matches 8 bases. This clonotype was obtained from a human donor with alopecia areata. The CDR3 DNA reads as TGCAGCGTTGAATCGGACAGGGTAGGCTATGAGCAGTTCTTC. The encoded protein is CSVESDRVGYEQFF.